This T cell receptor (beta chain) was sequenced for a study of CD8 T cells in Susac syndrome. RNA amounts of roughly 0.5 to 1 ug underwent reverse transcription with random hexamers. One entry per CDR3 protein, called by TCRdb with MiXCR from the immunoSEQ multiplex PCR reads. In the table there are about 400,000 distinct CDR3 sequences, around 85% of which are singletons. Germline V lookup: CDR1 SEHNR, CDR2 FQNEAQ (reference sequence). After removal of 5 bases from V and 3 bases from J, the junction contained 7 bases not matched to a gene. This CDR3 comprises 15 residues. This chain links TRBV7-9 with TRBJ2-1, with TRBD2 identical over 7 bases. Material: CD8+ T cells from PBMCs. This receptor was identified in a human donor with multiple sclerosis. CDR3: CASSAPGEGYNEQFF. The CDR3 DNA follows: TGTGCCAGCAGCGCACCGGGGGAGGGCTACAATGAGCAGTTCTTC.